The TCR beta chain under discussion was sequenced for a study of blood T cell repertoires in COVID-19. About the study: COVID-19 samples collected from the United States, Italy and Spain covered acute and convalescent phases. The cDNA or gDNA used as material had been derived from T cells, B-cell-depleted T cells, or PBMCs.

Authors' data handling: Estimates of nucleated cell counts were drawn from the amplification of reference gene primers. Clones were read by immunoSEQ multiplex PCR, and TCRdb kept only the in-frame ones, dropping some. Clone size and V and J calls were adopted from that table, with D and trimming inferred from the DNA. The repertoire holds 46,000 or so clones, roughly 86% seen once, with 15% to 20% in the top ten. V was clipped by 4 bases and J by 8 bases; unmatched bases: 7. CDR1 and CDR2 from the germline V gene are SGHRS and YFSETQ. This CDR3 has 14 residues. The TCR sequence derives from a man in his sixties with active or convalescent COVID-19. Sequencing was carried out using peripheral blood. The V and J genes are TRBV5-1 and TRBJ1-4; 8 bases map to TRBD1. CDR3 loop: CASSLDRGGEKLFF. DNA of the CDR3: TGCGCCAGCAGCCTAGACAGGGGAGGGGAAAAACTGTTTTTT.